The 18 T cell receptor beta chains listed next were all sequenced from one sample in a study of cytomegalovirus exposure and HLA in healthy donors. 13 Jbeta primers and 60 Vbeta primers were used for the PCR. The data were produced by immunoSEQ multiplex PCR, yet TCRdb's version contains in-frame clones alone and is incomplete. The table shows 150,000 to 200,000 clones, with 84% occurring only once. Sequencing was carried out using PBMCs. Receptors were obtained from a girl aged 2-10 years in good health and CMV-seropositive.

The chain recombines TRBV2 with TRBJ2-2; 8 positions match TRBD2. This CDR3 spans 13 amino acids. In germline, CDR1 is SNHLY, CDR2 FYNNEI. J lost 4 bases, V lost 7 bases, and 2 bases had no gene match. CDR3 in DNA: TGTGCCAGCACTAGCGGGCCCACCGGGGAGCTGTTTTTT. Translating it yields CASTSGPTGELFF.

The V call is TRBV7-3, the J call TRBJ2-1; TRBD1 matches at 10 bases. The CDR3 consists of 16 residues. The V gene end was trimmed by 4 bases and the J gene end by 7 bases; junction bases not matched to a gene: 10. The germline V gene encodes CDR1 SGHTA and CDR2 FQGTGA. The CDR3 DNA reads as TGTGCCAGCAGCTCACAACCGGGACAGGGGAAGAATGAGCAGTTCTTC. The encoded protein is CASSSQPGQGKNEQFF.

This CDR3 is CAWTKRGGQLAFYEQYF. DNA for the CDR3: TGTGCCTGGACTAAAAGGGGCGGACAGCTCGCATTCTACGAGCAGTACTTC. The genes are TRBV30 and TRBJ2-7; perhaps TRBD1 as D (6 bases). From germline, CDR1 is GTSNPN and CDR2 SVGIG (reference sequence). Trimming cost V 4 bases and J 3 bases, with 25 bases left between them. The CDR3 loop spans 17 amino acids.

The rearrangement uses TRBV6-1 and TRBJ1-1; D unclear. The V gene lost 11 bases and the J gene lost 0 bases, with 13 bases spanning the gap. CDR1 MNHNS and CDR2 SASEGT come from the germline V gene. The length of the CDR3 is 13 residues. For the CDR3, the DNA is TGTGCCGTGAGTAGCGCGGTGAACACTGAAGCTTTCTTT. Translating gives CAVSSAVNTEAFF.

This chain uses TRBV29-1 with TRBJ2-2; a possible D gene is TRBD1 (6 bases). The CDR3 sequence is 13 residues long. Germline loops: CDR1 SQVTM, CDR2 ANQGSEA. The V end was cut by 7 bases, the J end by 4 bases, with 13 bases between. This chain's CDR3 is CSGATGITGELFF. In DNA, the CDR3 is TGCAGCGGCGCTACAGGGATCACCGGGGAGCTGTTTTTT.

This clone has just one count. The chain couples TRBV10-2 to TRBJ2-1; 10 bases are a match to TRBD2. The CDR3 has 13 amino acids. The ends lost 8 bases at V and 7 bases at J; junction bases unmatched: 5. CDR1 and CDR2 from the germline V gene are WSHSY and SAAADI. CDR3 protein: CASDNSGGNEQFF. The CDR3 nucleotides read TGCGCCAGCGATAATAGCGGGGGGAATGAGCAGTTCTTC.

Written as DNA, the CDR3 is TGCGCCAGCAGCGGGACACAGGGGCCGCGGTTTGAAGGTACGCAGTATTTT. This gives the protein CASSGTQGPRFEGTQYF. The gene calls are TRBV5-1 and TRBJ2-3; 7 nucleotides align to TRBD1. The trim removed 4 bases at V and 8 bases at J, leaving 19 bases unmatched. Germline CDR1 reads SGHRS; CDR2 reads YFSETQ. This CDR3 has 17 amino acids. Supplemented by reference TRBV5-1 and TRBJ2-3, the full variable domain reads KAGVTQTPRYLIKTRGQQVTLSCSPISGHRSVSWYQQTPGQGLQFLFEYFSETQRNKGNFPGRFSGRQFSNSRSEMNVSTLELGDSALYLCASSGTQGPRFEGTQYFGPGTRLTVL.

This chain joins TRBV18 and TRBJ1-1, with unresolved D. In germline, CDR1 is KGHSH, CDR2 LQKENI. V was cut by 6 bases and J by 3 bases, with 11 bases left in between. The CDR3 contains 13 residues. The CDR3: CASSPSLHTEAFF. The CDR3 DNA reads as TGTGCCAGCTCCCCCAGTCTCCACACTGAAGCTTTCTTT.

V gene TRBV5-4 combines with J gene TRBJ2-2; TRBD2 matches at 8 bases. The CDR3 has 14 residues. Germline CDR1 and CDR2: SGHNT and YYREEE (reference sequence). V lost 0 bases and J lost 7; bases outside the gene matches: 2. CDR3 residues: CASSLVSGVGELFF. CDR3 sequence (DNA): TGTGCCAGCAGCTTGGTTAGCGGGGTCGGGGAGCTGTTTTTT.

J is TRBJ2-3 and V is TRBV9, with D possibly being TRBD1 (6 bases). The V and J ends lost 0 bases and 3 bases respectively, with 11 bases between them. CDR3 length: 15 residues. Germline assignment: CDR1 SGDLS and CDR2 YYNGEE. The CDR3 DNA reads as TGTGCCAGCAGCGTAGGGGGGCTGACTACAGATACGCAGTATTTT. Its protein product is CASSVGGLTTDTQYF.

The rearrangement uses TRBV5-4 and TRBJ2-1, with 7 bases matching TRBD2. V shed 4 bases and J 0 bases; nucleotides not matched to a gene: 10. The CDR3 is 17 amino acids. Germline V gene data show CDR1 as SGHNT and CDR2 as YYREEE (reference sequence). The CDR3 loop reads CASSNSGNPSSYNEQFF. The CDR3 DNA is TGTGCCAGCAGCAACAGCGGGAACCCTAGCTCCTACAATGAGCAGTTCTTC.

The chain couples TRBV2 to TRBJ2-3; TRBD1 matches 11 bases. J lost 2 bases, V lost 7 bases, and 11 bases had no gene match. There are 17 residues in the CDR3. Germline V CDR1 and CDR2: SNHLY, FYNNEI. CDR3: CASNRDRGTLDTDTQYF. In DNA, the CDR3 is TGTGCCAGCAACCGGGACAGGGGGACCCTTGACACAGATACGCAGTATTTT.

This chain joins TRBV6-1 and TRBJ1-5, with D tentatively TRBD1 (5 bases). The V end lost 1 base, the J end lost 5 bases, and 9 bases lay between the germline ends. The CDR3 has 14 residues. The V gene's germline CDR1 is MNHNS and CDR2 SASEGT. The CDR3 nucleotides are TGTGCCAGCAGTGAAGGGGGCCGCCATCAGCCCCAGCATTTT. As protein: CASSEGGRHQPQHF.

J is TRBJ2-3 and V is TRBV27; TRBD2 matches at 7 bases. The CDR3 has 15 residues. The germline V gene has CDR1 MNHEY and CDR2 SMNVEV (reference sequence). V lost 4 bases and J lost 0; bases outside the gene matches: 4. CDR3 sequence: CASSSGEGSTDTQYF. The CDR3 nucleotides read TGTGCCAGCAGTTCGGGGGAGGGAAGCACAGATACGCAGTATTTT.

The chain joins TRBV10-2 to TRBJ2-7, with TRBD1 identical over 9 bases. The germline V gene encodes CDR1 WSHSY and CDR2 SAAADI. The CDR3 spans 13 residues. The V and J ends lost 6 bases and 4 bases, in that order; junction bases with no gene match: 4. The CDR3 region is CASSTGGLYEQYF. The CDR3 bases are TGCGCCAGCAGCACAGGGGGCTTATACGAGCAGTACTTC.

The rearrangement uses TRBV10-3 and TRBJ2-3; TRBD2 aligns across 10 bases. The CDR3 runs to 15 residues. The germline CDR1 and CDR2 sequences are ENHRY and SYGVKD. The J segment lost 2 bases and the V segment lost 10 bases, leaving 9 bases of the junction unmatched. The CDR3 DNA is TGTGCCACCCTGGATAGCGGGAGGTCCACAGATACGCAGTATTTT. This codes for CATLDSGRSTDTQYF.

This clone occurred once. V is TRBV7-9 and J is TRBJ2-3; D unresolved. The V end lost 11 bases, the J end lost 3 bases, and 12 bases lay between the germline ends. CDR1 is SEHNR, CDR2 FQNEAQ, per germline (reference sequence). There are 12 residues in the CDR3. The CDR3 loop is CAVSSVTDTQYF. DNA of the CDR3: TGTGCCGTGAGCAGCGTGACAGATACGCAGTATTTT.

The genes are TRBV11-2 and TRBJ2-7; D possibly corresponds to TRBD1 (6 bases). This CDR3 comprises 18 residues. V was trimmed by 1 base and J by 0 bases, leaving 19 bases between them. The germline V gene has CDR1 SGHAT and CDR2 FQNNGV. The CDR3 DNA reads TGTGCCAGCAGCTTAGGCCGAATCGGGGACAAGATCTCCTACGAGCAGTACTTC. It encodes CASSLGRIGDKISYEQYF.